A single sample gave rise to the 18 T cell receptor beta chains below, sequenced in a study of T cells in Graves' hyperthyroidism and ophthalmopathy. Researchers took RNA transcripts and amplified the TCR beta CDR3 regions from them. An initial round of RT-PCR targeting the TCR CDR3 relied on the HTBI primer set. MiXCR was run by TCRdb on the multiplex PCR reads, yielding one entry per CDR3 protein. Of around 690,000 distinct CDR3 sequences listed, roughly 20% were seen once; the top ten hold about 35%. What was sequenced was blood. The receptors were gathered from a man aged 25-40 years with Graves' ophthalmopathy.

This clonotype was detected ten times or more. The chain is built from TRBV20-1 and TRBJ2-7, with 13 bases identical to TRBD2. In germline, CDR1 is DFQATT, CDR2 SNEGSKA (reference sequence). J gave up 4 bases and V 5 bases, and 2 bases lay outside the gene matches. CDR3 length equals 13 residues. CDR3 amino acids: CSAGTSGKYEQYF. As DNA, the CDR3 is TGCAGTGCTGGGACTAGCGGGAAATACGAGCAGTACTTC.

At least ten counts were recorded for this clonotype. V is TRBV3-1 and J is TRBJ2-2; D remains ambiguous. The CDR3 has 16 residues. The V gene's germline CDR1 is LGHDT and CDR2 YNNKEL (reference sequence). V shed 4 bases and J shed 6 bases, with 18 bases lying between them. CDR3 DNA sequence: TGTGCCAGCAGCCCCAAAGCCTCTTGGGGTCCCGGGGAGCTGTTTTTT. Its protein product is CASSPKASWGPGELFF.

This chain connects TRBV3-1 to TRBJ2-1, with no clear D. Germline V gene data show CDR1 as LGHDT and CDR2 as YNNKEL (reference sequence). The CDR3 spans 13 residues. V lost 0 bases, J lost 8 bases, and 8 bases lay in between. The chain's CDR3 is CASSQDFKHEQFF. CDR3 in DNA: TGTGCCAGCAGCCAAGATTTTAAGCATGAGCAGTTCTTC.

The rearrangement links TRBV20-1 to TRBJ2-1; 9 positions agree with TRBD2. The CDR3 is 19 amino acids. Germline-derived CDR1 and CDR2 are DFQATT and SNEGSKA (reference sequence). After removal of 5 bases from V and 0 bases from J, the junction contained 17 bases not matched to a gene. The CDR3 loop reads CSAPRGVAGVGSSYNEQFF. Written as DNA, the CDR3 is TGCAGTGCTCCGCGGGGGGTAGCGGGAGTAGGGAGCTCCTACAATGAGCAGTTCTTC.

This clonotype has a count of ten or more. This chain links TRBV20-1 with TRBJ2-5, with D possibly TRBD1 on 6 matching bases. The germline V gene encodes CDR1 DFQATT and CDR2 SNEGSKA (reference sequence). This CDR3 has 14 residues. V lost 6 bases and J lost 2, with 16 bases in between. The CDR3: CSASLVGQQETQYF. CDR3 nucleotides: TGCAGTGCCAGCCTGGTCGGACAGCAAGAGACCCAGTACTTC.

The chain employs TRBV4-1 and TRBJ2-3; possibly TRBD2 for D (6 bases). V was trimmed by 0 bases and J by 5 bases, leaving 12 bases between them. From germline, CDR1 is MGHRA and CDR2 YSYEKL. The length of the CDR3 is 15 residues. CDR3 residues: CASSQELPGEDTQYF. CDR3 in DNA: TGCGCCAGCAGCCAAGAGCTTCCGGGAGAAGATACGCAGTATTTT.

V gene TRBV19 combines with J gene TRBJ2-7; 7 positions match TRBD2. Germline assignment: CDR1 LNHDA and CDR2 SQIVND (reference sequence). J lost 7 bases, V lost 5 bases, and 17 bases had no gene match. There are 16 residues in the CDR3. The CDR3 reads CASSALRLAVGYEQYF. The CDR3 nucleotides are TGTGCCAGTAGTGCTCTCCGTCTAGCGGTAGGTTATGAGCAGTACTTC.

This clonotype was detected ten times or more. V is TRBV2 and J is TRBJ1-6, with D perhaps TRBD1 (6 bases). CDR3 size: 14 residues. Germline V gene sequence: CDR1 SNHLY, CDR2 FYNNEI. V was shortened by 7 bases and J by 6 bases, with 13 bases between the two germline ends. The CDR3 DNA is TGTGCCAGCATTTCGGGGACACGTAATTCACCCCTCCACTTT. Translated, it gives CASISGTRNSPLHF.

Ten or more counts support this clonotype. V gene TRBV27 combines with J gene TRBJ1-1; 7 nucleotides line up with TRBD1. This CDR3 is built from 14 residues. The ends lost 3 bases at V and 1 base at J; junction bases unmatched: 2. Germline lookup yields CDR1 MNHEY and CDR2 SMNVEV (reference sequence). The CDR3 DNA reads as TGTGCCAGCAGTTTCGGACAGGCGAACACTGAAGCTTTCTTT. This gives the protein CASSFGQANTEAFF.

This clonotype was counted only a few times. The chain couples TRBV28 to TRBJ2-7, with D perhaps assigned TRBD1 or TRBD2 (6 bases each). Trimming removed 10 bases at V and 2 bases at J, with 15 bases between. The CDR3 contains 13 residues. Per the germline V gene, CDR1 is MDHEN and CDR2 is SYDVKM. Written as DNA, the CDR3 is TGTGCCATTACGGGGGCTCCCACCTACGAGCAGTACTTC. This sequence encodes CAITGAPTYEQYF.

The rearrangement links TRBV27 to TRBJ2-3, with 9 bases aligning to TRBD2. There are 16 residues in the CDR3. V dropped 3 bases and J dropped 3; count of bases not matched to a gene: 7. The germline V gene has CDR1 MNHEY and CDR2 SMNVEV (reference sequence). The CDR3 protein is CASSFSASGATDTQYF. The CDR3 DNA reads TGTGCCAGCAGTTTTTCCGCTAGCGGGGCGACAGATACGCAGTATTTT.

For this clonotype: This may be a read error: a much more frequent sequence differs by one nucleotide. The CDR3 DNA reads as TGCAGTGCTGAGCCCGCCCTTCGGGGCTACGAGCATTACTTC. This codes for CSAEPALRGYEHYF. The chain employs TRBV20-1 and TRBJ2-7, with D perhaps given as TRBD1 or TRBD2 (5 bases each). Germline loops: CDR1 DFQATT, CDR2 SNEGSKA (reference sequence). The CDR3 sequence is 14 residues long.

In DNA form, the CDR3 reads TGTGCCAGCAGCTTAGTCGAGTTACAGGGCTACGAGCAGTACTTC. This encodes CASSLVELQGYEQYF. This chain uses TRBV7-9 with TRBJ2-7; maybe TRBD1 (6 bases). Trimming pared 1 base from V and 3 bases from J, leaving 13 bases between. Germline values: CDR1 SEHNR, CDR2 FQNEAQ (reference sequence). CDR3 size: 15 residues.

In its sample, this clonotype was seen a few times. The chain has TRBV7-2 and TRBJ2-7, with 9 positions matching TRBD1. This CDR3 has 15 residues. Looked up from germline, CDR1 is SGHTA and CDR2 is FQGNSA. Trimming removed 5 bases from V and 2 bases from J; junction bases left unmatched: 7. CDR3: CASSARRDRAYEQYF. CDR3 DNA: TGTGCCAGCAGCGCCAGGAGGGACAGGGCCTACGAGCAGTACTTC.

The chain uses TRBV20-1 and TRBJ2-3; 7 nucleotides align to TRBD1. Germline V gene data show CDR1 as DFQATT and CDR2 as SNEGSKA (reference sequence). The CDR3 contains 11 residues. J was trimmed by 6 bases and V by 8 bases; bases with no gene match: 5. Here the CDR3 DNA reads TGCAGTCCCTCGGACAGGGATACGCAGTATTTT. Its protein is CSPSDRDTQYF.

The chain is built from TRBV20-1 and TRBJ1-2, with 8 bases lining up with TRBD1. Losses at the gene ends were 3 bases for V and 6 bases for J; bases not matched to a gene: 18. The germline V gene has CDR1 DFQATT and CDR2 SNEGSKA (reference sequence). The CDR3 contains 17 residues. Here the CDR3 DNA reads TGCAGTGCTAGTGGACAGGGAGGGGACGTCCCGGTCCATGGCTACACCTTC. Amino acid sequence: CSASGQGGDVPVHGYTF.

This clonotype was seen a few times. V and J are TRBV30 and TRBJ2-7; 15 nucleotides line up with TRBD2. V lost 2 bases and J lost 6; bases outside the gene matches: 8. This CDR3 spans 16 amino acids. Germline V gene data show CDR1 as GTSNPN and CDR2 as SVGIG (reference sequence). CDR3 bases: TGTGCCTGGAGTCAACCCGGACTAGCGGGAGGGCGCGAGCAGTACTTC. Translated, it gives CAWSQPGLAGGREQYF.

The sample holds a few counts of this clonotype. The chain joins TRBV14 to TRBJ2-1; 9 nucleotides line up with TRBD2. Germline values: CDR1 SGHDN, CDR2 FVKESK. The CDR3 sequence is 16 residues long. V gave up 3 bases and J gave up 0 bases; unmatched junction bases: 3. CDR3 sequence (DNA): TGTGCCAGCAGCCAGCATAGCGGGAGCTCCTACAATGAGCAGTTCTTC. Translating it yields CASSQHSGSSYNEQFF.